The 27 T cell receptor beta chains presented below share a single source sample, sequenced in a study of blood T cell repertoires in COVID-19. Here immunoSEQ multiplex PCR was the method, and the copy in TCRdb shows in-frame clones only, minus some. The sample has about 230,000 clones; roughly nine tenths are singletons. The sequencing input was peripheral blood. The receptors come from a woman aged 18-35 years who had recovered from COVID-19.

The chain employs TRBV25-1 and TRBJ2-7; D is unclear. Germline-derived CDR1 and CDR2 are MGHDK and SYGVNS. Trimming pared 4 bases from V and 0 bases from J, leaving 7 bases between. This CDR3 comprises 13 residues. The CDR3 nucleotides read TGTGCCAGCAGTGTGTCAGGCTCCTACGAGCAGTACTTC. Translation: CASSVSGSYEQYF.

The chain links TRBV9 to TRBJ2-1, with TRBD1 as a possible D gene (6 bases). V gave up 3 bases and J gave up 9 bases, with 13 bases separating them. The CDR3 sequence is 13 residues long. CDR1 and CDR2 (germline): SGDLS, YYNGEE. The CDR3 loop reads CASSEQQGGEQFF. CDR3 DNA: TGTGCCAGCAGCGAGCAACAGGGCGGTGAGCAGTTCTTC.

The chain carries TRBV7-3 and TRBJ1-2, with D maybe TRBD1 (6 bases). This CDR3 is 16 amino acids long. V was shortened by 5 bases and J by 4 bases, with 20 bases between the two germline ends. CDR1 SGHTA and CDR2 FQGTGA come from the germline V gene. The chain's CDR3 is CASSPGGRGDGYGYTF. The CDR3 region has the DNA TGTGCCAGCAGCCCTGGGGGCAGGGGCGACGGCTATGGCTACACCTTC.

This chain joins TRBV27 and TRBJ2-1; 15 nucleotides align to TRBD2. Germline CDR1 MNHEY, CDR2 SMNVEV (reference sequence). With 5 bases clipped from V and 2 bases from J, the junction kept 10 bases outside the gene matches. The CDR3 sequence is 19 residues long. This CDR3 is CASSRSGTSGRRAYNEQFF. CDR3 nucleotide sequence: TGTGCCAGCAGTCGCTCCGGGACTAGCGGGAGGAGGGCCTACAATGAGCAGTTCTTC.

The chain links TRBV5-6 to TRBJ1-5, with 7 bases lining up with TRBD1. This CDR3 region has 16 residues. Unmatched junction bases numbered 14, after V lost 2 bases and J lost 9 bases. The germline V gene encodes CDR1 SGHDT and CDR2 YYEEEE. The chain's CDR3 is CASSFSGTDPLGPQHF. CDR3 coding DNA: TGTGCCAGCAGCTTTTCCGGGACAGACCCTTTGGGGCCCCAGCATTTT.

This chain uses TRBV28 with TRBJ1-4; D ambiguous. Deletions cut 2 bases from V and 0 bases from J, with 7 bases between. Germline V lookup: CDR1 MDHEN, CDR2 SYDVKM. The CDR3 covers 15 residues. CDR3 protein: CASSLMGATNEKLFF. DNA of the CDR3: TGTGCCAGCAGTTTAATGGGAGCAACTAATGAAAAACTGTTTTTT.

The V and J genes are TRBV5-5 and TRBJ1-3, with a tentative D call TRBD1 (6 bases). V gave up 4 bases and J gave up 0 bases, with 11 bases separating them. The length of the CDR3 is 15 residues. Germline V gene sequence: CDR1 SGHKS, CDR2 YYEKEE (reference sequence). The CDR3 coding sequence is TGTGCCAGCAGCCCAGACAGGAGCTCTGGAAACACCATATATTTT. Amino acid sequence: CASSPDRSSGNTIYF.

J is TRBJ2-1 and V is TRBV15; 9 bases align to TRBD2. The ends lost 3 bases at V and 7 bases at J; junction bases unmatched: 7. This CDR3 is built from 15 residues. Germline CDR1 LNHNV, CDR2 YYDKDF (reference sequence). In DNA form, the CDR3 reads TGTGCCACCAGCAGTGAAGCGGGAGGCATGAATGAGCAGTTCTTC. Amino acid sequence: CATSSEAGGMNEQFF.

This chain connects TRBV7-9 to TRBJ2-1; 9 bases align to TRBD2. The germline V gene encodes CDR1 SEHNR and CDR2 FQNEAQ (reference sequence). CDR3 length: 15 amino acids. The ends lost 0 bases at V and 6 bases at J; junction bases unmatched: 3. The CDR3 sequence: CASSLASSGANEQFF. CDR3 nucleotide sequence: TGTGCCAGCAGCTTAGCGTCTAGCGGGGCCAATGAGCAGTTCTTC.

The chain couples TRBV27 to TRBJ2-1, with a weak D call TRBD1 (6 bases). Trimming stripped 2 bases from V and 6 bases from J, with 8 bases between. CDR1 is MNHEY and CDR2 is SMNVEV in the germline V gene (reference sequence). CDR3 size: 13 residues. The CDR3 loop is CASSLGRGNEQFF. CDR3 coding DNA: TGTGCCAGCAGTTTAGGCAGGGGCAATGAGCAGTTCTTC.

DNA of the CDR3: TGCGCCAGCAGCCAAGATCTCCCCAGAACTAATGAAAAACTGTTTTTT. Encoded protein: CASSQDLPRTNEKLFF. This sequence joins TRBV4-3 and TRBJ1-4; D unresolved. CDR3 length: 16 amino acids. V shed 0 bases and J shed 1 base, with 9 bases lying between them. Germline V gene sequence: CDR1 LGHNA, CDR2 YSLEER.

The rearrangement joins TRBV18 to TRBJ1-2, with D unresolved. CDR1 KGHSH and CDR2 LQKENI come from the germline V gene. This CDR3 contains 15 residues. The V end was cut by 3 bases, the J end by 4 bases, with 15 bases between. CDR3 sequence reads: CASSPRGMWTYGYTF. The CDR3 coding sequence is TGTGCCAGCTCACCCCGAGGGATGTGGACCTATGGCTACACCTTC.

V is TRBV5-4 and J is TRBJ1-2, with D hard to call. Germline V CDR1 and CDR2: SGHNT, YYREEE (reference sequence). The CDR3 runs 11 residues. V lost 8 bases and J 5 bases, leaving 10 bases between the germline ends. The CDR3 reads CASRTGYGYTF. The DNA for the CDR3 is TGTGCCAGTCGGACTGGTTATGGCTACACCTTC. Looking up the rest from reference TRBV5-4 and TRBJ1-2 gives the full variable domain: ETGVTQSPTHLIKTRGQQVTLRCSSQSGHNTVSWYQQALGQGPQFIFQYYREEENGRGNFPPRFSGLQFPNYSSELNVNALELDDSALYLCASRTGYGYTFGSGTRLTVV.

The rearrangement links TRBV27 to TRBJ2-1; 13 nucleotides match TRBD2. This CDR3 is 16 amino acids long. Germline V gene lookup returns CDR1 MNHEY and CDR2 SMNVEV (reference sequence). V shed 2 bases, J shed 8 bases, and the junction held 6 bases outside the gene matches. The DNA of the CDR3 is TGTGCCAGCAGTTTAGGAGGACTAGCGGGAGAGGATGAGCAGTTCTTC. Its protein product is CASSLGGLAGEDEQFF.

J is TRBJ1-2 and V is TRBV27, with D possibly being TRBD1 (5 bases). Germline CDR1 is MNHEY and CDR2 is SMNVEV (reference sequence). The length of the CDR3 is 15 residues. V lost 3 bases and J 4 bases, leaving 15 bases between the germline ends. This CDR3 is CASSFQGRLGYGYTF. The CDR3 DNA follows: TGTGCCAGCAGTTTTCAGGGCAGGCTAGGCTATGGCTACACCTTC.

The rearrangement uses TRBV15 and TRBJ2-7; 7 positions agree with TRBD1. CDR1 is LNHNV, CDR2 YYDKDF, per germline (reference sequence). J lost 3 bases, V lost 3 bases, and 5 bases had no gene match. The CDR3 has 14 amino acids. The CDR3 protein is CATSSRDRHYEQYF. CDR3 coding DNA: TGTGCCACCAGCAGTAGGGACAGACACTACGAGCAGTACTTC.

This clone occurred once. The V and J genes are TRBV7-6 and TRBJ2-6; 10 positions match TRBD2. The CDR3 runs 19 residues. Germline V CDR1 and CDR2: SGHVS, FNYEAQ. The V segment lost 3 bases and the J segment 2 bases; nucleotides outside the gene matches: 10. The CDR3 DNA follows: TGTGCCAGCAGCTTGGGGGCTAGCGGGAGAGCGACTGGGGCCAACGTCCTGACTTTC. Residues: CASSLGASGRATGANVLTF.

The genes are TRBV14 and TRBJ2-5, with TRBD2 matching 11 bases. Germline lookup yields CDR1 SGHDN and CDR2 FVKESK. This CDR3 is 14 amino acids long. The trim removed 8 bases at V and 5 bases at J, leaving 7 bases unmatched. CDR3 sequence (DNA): TGTGCCAGCCAGACTAGCGGGAATTTGGAGACCCAGTACTTC. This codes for CASQTSGNLETQYF.

Here the CDR3 reads CASSYGGGQPQHF. DNA for the CDR3: TGTGCCAGCAGTTACGGAGGAGGACAGCCCCAGCATTTT. The chain recombines TRBV6-5 with TRBJ1-5; D unclear. The V end lost 2 bases, the J end lost 7 bases, and 9 bases lay between the germline ends. Germline V gives CDR1 MNHEY, CDR2 SVGAGI. The length of the CDR3 is 13 residues.

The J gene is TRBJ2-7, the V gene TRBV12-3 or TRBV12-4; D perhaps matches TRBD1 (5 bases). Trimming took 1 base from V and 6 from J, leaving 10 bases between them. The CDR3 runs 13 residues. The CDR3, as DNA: TGTGCCAGCAGTTTAGAGGGGTTGGGCGAGCAGTACTTC. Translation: CASSLEGLGEQYF.

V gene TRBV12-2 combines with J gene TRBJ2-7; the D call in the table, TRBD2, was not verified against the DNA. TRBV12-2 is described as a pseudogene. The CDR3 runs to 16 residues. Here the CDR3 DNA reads TGTGCAAGTCGCTTAGTAGTGGGAGTACTTTCCTACGAGCAGTACTTC. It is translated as CASRLVVGVLSYEQYF.

This CDR3 reads CASSARNYKTGVIGETQYF. The DNA for the CDR3 is TGTGCCAGCAGCGCAAGAAACTATAAGACAGGGGTGATCGGAGAGACCCAGTACTTC. The V gene is TRBV7-8, the J gene TRBJ2-5; 8 positions agree with TRBD1. Trimming took 5 bases from V and 4 from J; bases not matched to a gene: 21. Germline CDR1 and CDR2: SGHVS and FQNEAQ. This CDR3 contains 19 residues.

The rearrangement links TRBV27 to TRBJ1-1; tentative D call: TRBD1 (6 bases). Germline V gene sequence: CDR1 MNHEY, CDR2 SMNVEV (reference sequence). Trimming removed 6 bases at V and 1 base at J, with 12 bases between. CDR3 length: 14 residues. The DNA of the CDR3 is TGTGCCAGCAGCCCCGACAGGCGGAACACTGAAGCTTTCTTT. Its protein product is CASSPDRRNTEAFF.

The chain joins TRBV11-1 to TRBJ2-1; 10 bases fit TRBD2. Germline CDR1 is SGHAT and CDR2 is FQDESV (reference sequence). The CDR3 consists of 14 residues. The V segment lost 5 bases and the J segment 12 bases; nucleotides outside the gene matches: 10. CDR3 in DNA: TGTGCCAGCAGCCCCAAAGTGCTAGCGGGAGTGCAGTTCTTC. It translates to CASSPKVLAGVQFF.

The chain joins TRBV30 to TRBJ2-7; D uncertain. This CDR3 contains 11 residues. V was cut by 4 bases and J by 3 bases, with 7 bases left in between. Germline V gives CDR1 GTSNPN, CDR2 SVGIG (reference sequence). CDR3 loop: CAWKRNYEQYF. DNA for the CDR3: TGTGCCTGGAAGAGAAACTACGAGCAGTACTTC.

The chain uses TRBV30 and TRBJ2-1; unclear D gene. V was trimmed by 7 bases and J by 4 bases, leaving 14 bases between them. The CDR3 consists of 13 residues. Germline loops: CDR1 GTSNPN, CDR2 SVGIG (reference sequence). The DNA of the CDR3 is TGTGCCTCGCTGGCGGAATTATACAATGAGCAGTTCTTC. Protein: CASLAELYNEQFF.

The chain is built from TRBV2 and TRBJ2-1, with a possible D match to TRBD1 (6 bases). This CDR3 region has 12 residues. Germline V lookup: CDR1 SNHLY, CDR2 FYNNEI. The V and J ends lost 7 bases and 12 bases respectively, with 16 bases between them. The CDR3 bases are TGTGCCAGCACCCCGGACAGCCAGGGGCAGTTCTTC. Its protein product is CASTPDSQGQFF.